The T cell receptor (beta chain) under discussion was sequenced for a study of lymphopenia after photon versus proton radiotherapy. Regarding the study as a whole: Only patients who died were analyzed for survival; proton advantage is unproven. Oligoclonal CD8+ Temra expansion after nadir drove photon patients' diversity drop. A bigger post-nadir fall in TCR diversity correlated inversely with survival time in deceased patients. Under photons, naive T cells and diversity fell while effector/memory populations rose.

Sequencing used immunoSEQ multiplex PCR; TCRdb keeps in-frame clones, though not all of them. The sample holds roughly 40,000 clones, 70% to 90% seen once. On this clone: The antigen is unknown.

The CDR3 is 15 residues long. Germline CDR1 and CDR2: MNHNY and SVGAGI (reference sequence). V lost 6 bases and J 2 bases, leaving 14 bases between the germline ends. The source of this sequence is a woman in her 70s with pancreatic cancer. Some clones in this sample may be carry-over from other donors' samples. Sequenced here: peripheral blood, sampled from a patient treated with proton-based radiotherapy. The chain couples TRBV6-6 to TRBJ2-1; D remains unclear. CDR3 sequence reads: CASRSLSFAYNEQFF. DNA for the CDR3: TGTGCCAGCAGGTCCCTGAGTTTCGCCTACAATGAGCAGTTCTTC.